This TCR beta chain emerged from a study of blood T cell repertoires in COVID-19. The CDR3 sequence is 14 residues long. Looked up from germline, CDR1 is MDHEN and CDR2 is SYDVKM. The J segment lost 3 bases and the V segment lost 5 bases, leaving 4 bases of the junction unmatched. Here immunoSEQ multiplex PCR was the method, and the copy in TCRdb shows in-frame clones only, minus some. The profile covers some 270,000 clones, with around 89% appearing a single time and more than 0.75% taken by the ten largest. The source of this sequence is a man aged 25-45 years with acute or convalescent COVID-19. Material for sequencing was peripheral blood. V gene TRBV28 combines with J gene TRBJ1-3; 7 nucleotides line up with TRBD1. The chain's CDR3 is CASSEGQLGNTIYF. In nucleotides, the CDR3 is TGTGCCAGCAGTGAGGGACAGCTTGGAAACACCATATATTTT.